This T cell receptor beta chain is from a study of regulatory T cells in long-lasting Graves disease. Findings and limits, study-wide: Persistent disease samples used TRBV28, TRBJ1-2 and TRBJ2-5 preferentially.

Time point specified: newly diagnosed GD, antithyroid drugs for less than 3 months. PBMCs were the source of the RNA used for TCR sequencing. Arm-PCR of CDR3 regions and iRepertoire HTBI primers were the basis on which TCR beta libraries were built. TCRdb recomputed calls from the multiplex PCR reads with MiXCR, one row per CDR3 protein. The repertoire holds hundreds of thousands of distinct CDR3 sequences, roughly 15% seen once, with about 8.3% in the top ten. This CDR3 is built from 12 residues. CDR1 is SGHRS and CDR2 is YFSETQ in the germline V gene. The V end lost 9 bases, the J end lost 7 bases, and 14 bases lay between the germline ends. As for this clonotype: Its target is unknown. A read error may explain this, as a much larger clone is one base away.

In addition, the sample was reused for a study of T cells in Graves' hyperthyroidism and ophthalmopathy. That work states: Blood shared most expanded thyroid clonotypes above 0.001.

This chain joins TRBV5-1 and TRBJ2-1, with D possibly TRBD2 on 6 matching bases. Here the sequenced sample was peripheral blood mononuclear cells (PBMCs), taken at new diagnosis, from a patient treated with antithyroid drugs. The sequence derives from a woman aged 40 to 50 with Graves disease. CDR3 residues: CANRYGGNEQFF. CDR3 bases: TGCGCCAACAGGTACGGGGGAAATGAGCAGTTCTTC.